This T cell receptor (beta chain) was retrieved from a study of molecular identifiers for immune sequencing clone quantification. Notes on the study in general: For effector cells, clones above 20 RNA copies held over 98% of molecules; for naive cells, under 1%.

This clonotype was seen a handful of times. Antigen unknown. Previously reported methods and listed TCR primers produced the bulk TCR libraries. TCRdb fed the PCR reads into MiXCR, producing one record per CDR3 protein. The data show approximately 550,000 distinct CDR3 sequences, around 23% seen once. Trimming took 4 bases from V and 5 from J; bases not matched to a gene: 15. The CDR3 length is 17 residues. Germline V gives CDR1 SEHNR, CDR2 FQNEAQ (reference sequence). The receptor was derived from a human donor in good health. Some libraries in this study had Jurkat cell RNA spiked in. Material: naive CD8+ T cells from blood, with Jurkat cell RNA spiked in. Subset noted: FACS-sorted CD8+CD4-CCR7+CD45RA+ naive T cells. This rearrangement joins TRBV7-9 to TRBJ2-5, with TRBD1 identical over 8 bases. CDR3 DNA sequence: TGTGCCAGCAGCTCGGACAGGGTCCTAGGATATATTGAGACCCAGTACTTC. This encodes CASSSDRVLGYIETQYF.